The T cell receptor (beta chain) under discussion was sequenced for a study of T-cell memory formation after mild COVID-19. 5'RACE primed at constant segments yielded TCR alpha and TCR beta cDNA libraries bearing sample barcodes and UMIs. One entry per CDR3 protein, called by TCRdb with MiXCR from the 5' RACE reads. The data show tens of thousands of distinct CDR3 sequences, nearly 25% seen once. The CDR3 has 17 amino acids. Trimming stripped 1 base from V and 4 bases from J, with 19 bases between. Per the germline V gene, CDR1 is SGHVS and CDR2 is FQNEAQ. This clonotype has more than one count but fewer than ten.

This clonotype was obtained from a man between 18 and 29 years old who had mild COVID-19 (a few samples of this study predate the infection). Cell type and time point are not known. The rearrangement uses TRBV7-8 and TRBJ1-1; no firm D call. Sequencing input: PBMCs or a T cell subset sorted from them (not recorded which). The CDR3 loop is CASSLVRGKDLGTEAFF. In DNA, the CDR3 is TGTGCCAGCAGCTTAGTGCGAGGAAAGGATTTGGGCACTGAAGCTTTCTTT.